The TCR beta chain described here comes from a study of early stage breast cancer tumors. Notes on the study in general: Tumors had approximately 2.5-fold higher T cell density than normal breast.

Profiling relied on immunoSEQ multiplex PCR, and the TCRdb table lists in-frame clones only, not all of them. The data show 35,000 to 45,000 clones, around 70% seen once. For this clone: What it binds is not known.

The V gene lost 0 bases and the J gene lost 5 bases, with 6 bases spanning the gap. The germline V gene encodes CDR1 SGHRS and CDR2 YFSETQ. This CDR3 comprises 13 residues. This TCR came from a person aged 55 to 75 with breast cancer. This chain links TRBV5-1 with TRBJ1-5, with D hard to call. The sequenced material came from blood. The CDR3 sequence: CASSLGGDQPQHF. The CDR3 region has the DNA TGCGCCAGCAGCTTGGGTGGCGATCAGCCCCAGCATTTT. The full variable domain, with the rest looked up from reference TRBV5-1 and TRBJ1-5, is KAGVTQTPRYLIKTRGQQVTLSCSPISGHRSVSWYQQTPGQGLQFLFEYFSETQRNKGNFPGRFSGRQFSNSRSEMNVSTLELGDSALYLCASSLGGDQPQHFGDGTRLSIL.